The present T cell receptor beta chain was sequenced within a study of T cell changes during pregnancy in multiple sclerosis. V dropped 6 bases and J dropped 5 bases, with 16 bases sitting between them. CDR3 length: 14 amino acids. Germline CDR1 reads MNHEY; CDR2 reads SVGAGI. Method: immunoSEQ multiplex PCR; TCRdb's copy keeps in-frame clones and lacks some. The sample contains approximately 69,000 clones, more than 85% of which appear only once. This sequence was found in a female donor in good health, enrolled as a control in a pregnancy study. Sequences were derived from CD4+ T cells from peripheral blood mononuclear cells, sampled in the third trimester of pregnancy. This chain connects TRBV6-5 to TRBJ1-2; tentatively, D is TRBD1 (5 bases). The CDR3 coding sequence is TGTGCCAGCAGACCCCCGGCGGGGGGGTATGGCTACACCTTC. Its translation is CASRPPAGGYGYTF.